This section outlines one T cell receptor (beta chain) sequence together with its context. Its specificity is not known. The time point was: after dendritic cell vaccination, including at tumor progression/relapse. V was pared by 6 bases and J by 0 bases, with 10 bases of the junction left unmatched. The CDR3 totals 18 residues. CDR1 SNHLY and CDR2 FYNNEI come from the germline V gene. These data belong to a study of glioma-infiltrating T cells after dendritic cell vaccination. The wider study: Dendritic cell vaccine was injected intradermally three times, biweekly.

Study-wide results and caveats: Estimated pretreatment TIL content predicted outcome after dendritic cell vaccination.

Amplification used 60 V beta primers and 13 J beta primers. The protocol was immunoSEQ multiplex PCR, while the TCRdb copy is restricted to in-frame clones and leaves out a portion. The data show some 110,000 clones, with 90% seen just once and 2.5% to 3.5% held by the top ten. The V and J genes are TRBV2 and TRBJ2-1; 11 nucleotides match TRBD2. This TCR came from a human donor with glioblastoma. The sequencing used blood, collected after dendritic cell vaccination. The CDR3 DNA follows: TGTGCCAGCAGGGACGGGACTAGCGGAGGGAGCTCCTACAATGAGCAGTTCTTC. It is translated as CASRDGTSGGSSYNEQFF.